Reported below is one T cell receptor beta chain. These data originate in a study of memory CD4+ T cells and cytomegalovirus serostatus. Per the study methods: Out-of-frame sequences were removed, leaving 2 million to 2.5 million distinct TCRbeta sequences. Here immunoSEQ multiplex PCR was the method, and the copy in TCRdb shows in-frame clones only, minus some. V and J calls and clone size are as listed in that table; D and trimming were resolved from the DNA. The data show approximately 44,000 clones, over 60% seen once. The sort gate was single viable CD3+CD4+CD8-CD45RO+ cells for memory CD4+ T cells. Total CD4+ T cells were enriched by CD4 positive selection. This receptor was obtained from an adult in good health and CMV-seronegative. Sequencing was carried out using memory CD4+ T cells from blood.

The CDR3 sequence: CASSSLKGPGVDTGELFF. DNA for the CDR3: TGTGCCAGCAGTTCACTCAAGGGGCCAGGGGTGGACACCGGGGAGCTGTTTTTT. The chain joins TRBV28 to TRBJ2-2; D is possibly TRBD1 (6 bases). The CDR3 is made up of 18 amino acids. The V gene lost 4 bases and the J gene lost 3 bases, with 21 bases spanning the gap. Germline values: CDR1 MDHEN, CDR2 SYDVKM.